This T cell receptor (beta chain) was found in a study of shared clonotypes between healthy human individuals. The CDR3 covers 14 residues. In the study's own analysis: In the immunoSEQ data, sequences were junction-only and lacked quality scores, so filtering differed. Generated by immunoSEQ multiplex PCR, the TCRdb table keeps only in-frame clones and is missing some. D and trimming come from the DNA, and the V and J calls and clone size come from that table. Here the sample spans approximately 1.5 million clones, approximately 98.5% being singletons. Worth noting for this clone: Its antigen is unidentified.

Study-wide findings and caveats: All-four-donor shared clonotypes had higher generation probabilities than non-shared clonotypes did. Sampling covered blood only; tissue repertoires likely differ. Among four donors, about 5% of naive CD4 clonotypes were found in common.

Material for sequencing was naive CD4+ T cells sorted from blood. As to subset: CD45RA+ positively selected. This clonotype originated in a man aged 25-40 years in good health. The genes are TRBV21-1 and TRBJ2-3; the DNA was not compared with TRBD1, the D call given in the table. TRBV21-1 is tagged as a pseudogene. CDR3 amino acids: CASIQVTSTDTQYF. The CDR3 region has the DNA TGTGCCAGCATTCAGGTTACGTCCACAGATACGCAGTATTTT.